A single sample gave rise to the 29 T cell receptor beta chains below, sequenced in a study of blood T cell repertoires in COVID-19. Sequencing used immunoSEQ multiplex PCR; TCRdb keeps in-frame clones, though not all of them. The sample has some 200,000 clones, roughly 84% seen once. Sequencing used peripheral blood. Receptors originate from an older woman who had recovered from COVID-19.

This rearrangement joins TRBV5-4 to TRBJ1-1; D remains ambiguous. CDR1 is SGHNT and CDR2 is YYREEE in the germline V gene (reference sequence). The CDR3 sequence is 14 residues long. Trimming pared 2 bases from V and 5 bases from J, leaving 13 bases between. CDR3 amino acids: CASSFGTSETEAFF. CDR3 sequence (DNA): TGTGCCAGCAGCTTCGGCACCTCGGAGACTGAAGCTTTCTTT.

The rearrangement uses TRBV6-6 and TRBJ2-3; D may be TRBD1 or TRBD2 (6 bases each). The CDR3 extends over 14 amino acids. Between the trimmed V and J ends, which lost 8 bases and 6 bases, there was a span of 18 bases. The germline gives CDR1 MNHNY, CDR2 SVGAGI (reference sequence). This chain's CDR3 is CASGRSGAGDTQYF. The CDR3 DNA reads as TGTGCCAGCGGTCGATCGGGGGCAGGCGATACGCAGTATTTT.

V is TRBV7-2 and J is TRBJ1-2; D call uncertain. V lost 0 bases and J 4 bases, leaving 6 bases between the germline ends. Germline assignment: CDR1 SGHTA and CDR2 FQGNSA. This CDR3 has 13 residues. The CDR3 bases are TGTGCCAGCAGCTTAGCCACTAGCTATGGCTACACCTTC. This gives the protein CASSLATSYGYTF.

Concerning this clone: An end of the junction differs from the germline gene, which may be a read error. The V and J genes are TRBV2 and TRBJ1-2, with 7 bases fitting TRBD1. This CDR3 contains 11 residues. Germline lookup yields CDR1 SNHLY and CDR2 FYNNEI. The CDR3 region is CASRRQGRAVF. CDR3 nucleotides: TGTGCCAGCAGACGACAGGGCCGGGCAGTCTTC.

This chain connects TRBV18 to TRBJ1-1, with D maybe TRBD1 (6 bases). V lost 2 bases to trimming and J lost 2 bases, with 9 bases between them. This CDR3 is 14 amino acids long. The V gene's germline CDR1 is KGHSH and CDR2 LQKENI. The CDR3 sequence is CASSPAQGNTEAFF. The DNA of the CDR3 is TGTGCCAGCTCACCAGCACAGGGTAACACTGAAGCTTTCTTT.

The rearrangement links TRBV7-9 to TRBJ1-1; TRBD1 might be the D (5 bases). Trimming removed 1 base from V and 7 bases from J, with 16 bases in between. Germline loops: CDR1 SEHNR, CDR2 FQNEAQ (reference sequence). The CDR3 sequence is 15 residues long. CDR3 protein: CASSLGVGQLIEAFF. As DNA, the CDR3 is TGTGCCAGCAGCTTAGGGGTGGGGCAGCTGATTGAAGCTTTCTTT.

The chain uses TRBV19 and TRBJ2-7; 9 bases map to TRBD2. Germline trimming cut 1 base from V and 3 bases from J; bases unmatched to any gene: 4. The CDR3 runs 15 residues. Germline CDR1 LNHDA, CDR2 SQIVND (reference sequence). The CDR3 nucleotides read TGTGCCAGTAGTATAGCTAGCGGGATGGGCTACGAGCAGTACTTC. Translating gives CASSIASGMGYEQYF.

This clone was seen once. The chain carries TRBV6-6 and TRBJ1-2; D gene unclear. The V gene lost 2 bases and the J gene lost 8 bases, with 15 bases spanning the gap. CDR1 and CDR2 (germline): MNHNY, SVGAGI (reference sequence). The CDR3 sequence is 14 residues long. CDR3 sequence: CASSYREGLGGYTF. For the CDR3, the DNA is TGTGCCAGCAGTTACCGGGAGGGCCTTGGGGGCTACACCTTC.

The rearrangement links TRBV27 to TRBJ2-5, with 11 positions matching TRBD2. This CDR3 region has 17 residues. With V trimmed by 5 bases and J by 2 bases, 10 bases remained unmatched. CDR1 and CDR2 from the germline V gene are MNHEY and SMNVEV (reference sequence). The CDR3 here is CASSPTILAGGQETQYF. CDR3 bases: TGTGCCAGCAGTCCTACCATCCTAGCGGGGGGACAAGAGACCCAGTACTTC.

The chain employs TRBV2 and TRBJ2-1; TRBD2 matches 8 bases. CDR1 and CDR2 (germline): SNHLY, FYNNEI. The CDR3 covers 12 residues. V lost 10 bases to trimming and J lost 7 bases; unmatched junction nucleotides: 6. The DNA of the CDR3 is TGTGCCATTGCGACTAGCGAGAATGAGCAGTTCTTC. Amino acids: CAIATSENEQFF.

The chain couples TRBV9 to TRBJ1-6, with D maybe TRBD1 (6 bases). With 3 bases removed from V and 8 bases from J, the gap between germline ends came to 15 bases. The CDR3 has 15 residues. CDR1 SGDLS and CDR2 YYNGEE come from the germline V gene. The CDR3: CASSEMGASDSPLHF. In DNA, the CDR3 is TGTGCCAGCAGCGAAATGGGGGCATCGGATTCACCCCTCCACTTT.

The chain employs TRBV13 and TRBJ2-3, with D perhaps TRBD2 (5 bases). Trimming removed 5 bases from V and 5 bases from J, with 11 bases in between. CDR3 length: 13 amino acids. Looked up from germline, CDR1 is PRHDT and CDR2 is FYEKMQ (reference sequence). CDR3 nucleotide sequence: TGTGCCAGCAGCAGGAACCGGGGAGATACGCAGTATTTT. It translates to CASSRNRGDTQYF.

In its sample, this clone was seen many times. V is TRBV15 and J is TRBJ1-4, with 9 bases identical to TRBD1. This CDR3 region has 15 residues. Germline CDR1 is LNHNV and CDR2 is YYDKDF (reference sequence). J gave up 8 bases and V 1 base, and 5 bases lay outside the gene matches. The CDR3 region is CATSRVGTGNEKLFF. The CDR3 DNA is TGTGCCACCAGCAGAGTCGGGACAGGGAACGAAAAACTGTTTTTT.

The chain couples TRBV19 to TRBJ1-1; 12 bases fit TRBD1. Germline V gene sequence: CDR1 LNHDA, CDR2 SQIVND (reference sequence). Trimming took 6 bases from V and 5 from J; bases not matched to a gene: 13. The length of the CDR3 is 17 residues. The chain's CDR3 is CASSLRDRGRRETEAFF. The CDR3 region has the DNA TGTGCCAGTAGCCTCCGGGACAGGGGGCGCCGGGAAACTGAAGCTTTCTTT.

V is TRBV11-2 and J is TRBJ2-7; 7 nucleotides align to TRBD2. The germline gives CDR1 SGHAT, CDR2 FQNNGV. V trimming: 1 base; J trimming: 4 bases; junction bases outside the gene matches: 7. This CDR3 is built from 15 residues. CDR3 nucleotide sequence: TGTGCCAGCAGCTTAGTTCGCGAACTAGCGTACGAGCAGTACTTC. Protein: CASSLVRELAYEQYF.

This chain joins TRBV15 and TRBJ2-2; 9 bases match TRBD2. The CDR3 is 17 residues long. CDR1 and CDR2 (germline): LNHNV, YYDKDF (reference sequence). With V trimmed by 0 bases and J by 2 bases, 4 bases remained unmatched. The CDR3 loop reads CATSRDRTSANTGELFF. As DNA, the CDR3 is TGTGCCACCAGCAGAGATCGGACTAGCGCTAACACCGGGGAGCTGTTTTTT.

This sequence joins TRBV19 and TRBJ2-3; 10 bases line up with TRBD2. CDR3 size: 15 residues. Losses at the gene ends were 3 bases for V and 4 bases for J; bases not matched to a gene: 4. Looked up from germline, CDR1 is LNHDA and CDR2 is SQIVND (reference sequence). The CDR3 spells CASSMSGGEADTQYF. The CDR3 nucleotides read TGTGCCAGTAGTATGAGCGGGGGGGAAGCAGATACGCAGTATTTT. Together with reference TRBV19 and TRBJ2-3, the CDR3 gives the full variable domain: DGGITQSPKYLFRKEGQNVTLSCEQNLNHDAMYWYRQDPGQGLRLIYYSQIVNDFQKGDIAEGYSVSREKKESFPLTVTSAQKNPTAFYLCASSMSGGEADTQYFGPGTRLTVL.

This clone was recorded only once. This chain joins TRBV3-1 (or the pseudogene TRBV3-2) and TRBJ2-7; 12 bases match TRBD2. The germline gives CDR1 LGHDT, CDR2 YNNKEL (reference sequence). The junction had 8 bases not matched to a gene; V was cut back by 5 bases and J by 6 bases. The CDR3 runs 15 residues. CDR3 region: CASSTPSGGAGEQYF. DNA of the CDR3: TGTGCCAGCAGCACACCTAGCGGGGGGGCGGGCGAGCAGTACTTC.

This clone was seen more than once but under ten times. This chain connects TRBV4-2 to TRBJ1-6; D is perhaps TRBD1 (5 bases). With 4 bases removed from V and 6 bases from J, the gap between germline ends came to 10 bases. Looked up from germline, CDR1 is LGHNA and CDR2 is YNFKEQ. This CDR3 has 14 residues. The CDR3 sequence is CASSPTVTNSPLHF. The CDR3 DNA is TGTGCCAGCAGCCCGACAGTGACTAATTCACCCCTCCACTTT.

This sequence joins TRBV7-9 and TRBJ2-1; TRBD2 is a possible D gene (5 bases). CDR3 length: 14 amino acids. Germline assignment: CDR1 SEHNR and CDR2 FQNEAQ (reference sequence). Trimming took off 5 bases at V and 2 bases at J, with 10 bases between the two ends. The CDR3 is CASSNSGAYNEQFF. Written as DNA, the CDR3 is TGTGCCAGCAGCAACAGCGGAGCCTACAATGAGCAGTTCTTC.

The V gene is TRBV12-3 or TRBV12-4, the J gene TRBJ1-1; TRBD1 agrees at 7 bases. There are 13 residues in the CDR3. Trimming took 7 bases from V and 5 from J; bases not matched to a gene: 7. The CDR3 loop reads CASIRTGGTEAFF. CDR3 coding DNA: TGTGCCAGCATTAGGACAGGAGGTACTGAAGCTTTCTTT.

The CDR3 bases are TGTGCCAGCAGTTTAGGGTTCGGCAGGGAGGACACTGAAGCTTTCTTT. This codes for CASSLGFGREDTEAFF. The V and J genes are TRBV27 and TRBJ1-1; TRBD1 might be the D (5 bases). The CDR3 length is 16 residues. CDR1 is MNHEY and CDR2 is SMNVEV in the germline V gene (reference sequence). The V end lost 2 bases, the J end lost 3 bases, and 16 bases lay between the germline ends.

As DNA, the CDR3 is TGTGCCAGCGCCTGGGCAGGGGCGGGCTACACCTTC. This codes for CASAWAGAGYTF. The chain links TRBV12-3 or TRBV12-4 to TRBJ1-2, with D perhaps matching TRBD1 (6 bases). The V and J ends lost 8 bases and 8 bases respectively, with 15 bases between them. There are 12 residues in the CDR3.

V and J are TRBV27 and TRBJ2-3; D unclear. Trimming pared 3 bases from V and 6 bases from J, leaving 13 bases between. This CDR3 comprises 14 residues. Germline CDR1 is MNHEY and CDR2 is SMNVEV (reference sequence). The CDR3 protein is CASSFGLLGDTQYF. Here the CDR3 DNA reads TGTGCCAGCAGTTTCGGTCTTCTCGGGGATACGCAGTATTTT.

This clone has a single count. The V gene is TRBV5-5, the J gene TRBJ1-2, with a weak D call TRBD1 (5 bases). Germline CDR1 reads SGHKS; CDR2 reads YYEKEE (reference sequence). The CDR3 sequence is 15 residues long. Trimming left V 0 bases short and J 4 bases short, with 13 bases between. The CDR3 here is CASSLVGVEGYGYTF. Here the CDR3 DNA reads TGTGCCAGCAGCTTGGTAGGGGTGGAAGGCTATGGCTACACCTTC.

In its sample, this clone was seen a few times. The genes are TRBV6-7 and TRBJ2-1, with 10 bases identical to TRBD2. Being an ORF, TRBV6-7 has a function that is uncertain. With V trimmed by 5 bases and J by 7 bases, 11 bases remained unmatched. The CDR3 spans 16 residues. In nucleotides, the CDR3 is TGTGCCAGCAGTGCCCTCAGCGGGGGGGCAGGGAATGAGCAGTTCTTC. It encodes CASSALSGGAGNEQFF.

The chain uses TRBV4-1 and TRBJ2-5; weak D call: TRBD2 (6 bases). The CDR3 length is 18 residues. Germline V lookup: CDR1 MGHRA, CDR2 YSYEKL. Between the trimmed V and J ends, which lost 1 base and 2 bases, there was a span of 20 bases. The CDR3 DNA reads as TGCGCCAGCAGCCAAGGGGAGGTTCGGAGCAGGACACAAGAGACCCAGTACTTC. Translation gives CASSQGEVRSRTQETQYF.

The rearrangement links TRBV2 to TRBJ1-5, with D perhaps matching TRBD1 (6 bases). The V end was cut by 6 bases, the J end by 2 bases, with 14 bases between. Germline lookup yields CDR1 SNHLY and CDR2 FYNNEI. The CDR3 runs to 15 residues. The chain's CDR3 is CASSTDRNGNQPQHF. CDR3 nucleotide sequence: TGTGCCAGCAGCACAGACAGGAACGGCAATCAGCCCCAGCATTTT. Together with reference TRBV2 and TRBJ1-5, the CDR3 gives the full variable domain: EPEVTQTPSHQVTQMGQEVILRCVPISNHLYFYWYRQILGQKVEFLVSFYNNEISEKSEIFDDQFSVERPDGSNFTLKIRSTKLEDSAMYFCASSTDRNGNQPQHFGDGTRLSIL.

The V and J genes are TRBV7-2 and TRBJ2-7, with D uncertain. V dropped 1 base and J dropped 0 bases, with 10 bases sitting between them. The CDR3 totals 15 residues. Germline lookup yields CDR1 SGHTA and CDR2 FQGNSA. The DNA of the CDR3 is TGTGCCAGCAGCTTAGACGGTCTTAGCTCCTACGAGCAGTACTTC. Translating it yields CASSLDGLSSYEQYF.